These 2 T cell receptor beta chains were all obtained from the same sample, sequenced in a study of CD8+ T cells in alopecia areata (dated by TCRdb to 2016 to 2019). Taken with the paper, the label for time point translates to: baseline before oral tofacitinib. Preparation of the library involved the immunoSEQ multiplex PCR assay. To provide template for TCR sequencing, every sample had RNA extracted and reverse transcribed into cDNA. TCRdb provides this immuneACCESS table in a form limited to in-frame rearrangements. Some clones are lacking; in checked studies, under half of them reflect an unresolved V gene, and why the rest are absent is not known. This sample is represented by 140,000 to 150,000 clones; around 51% of them were singletons. The ten largest account for approximately 1% of the sample. Sequences were derived from CD4+ T cells sorted from blood, sampled at week 0. These receptor sequences come from a human donor with alopecia areata.

V is TRBV5-4 and J is TRBJ1-2; D remains ambiguous. Germline V gives CDR1 SGHNT, CDR2 YYREEE (reference sequence). V was cut by 0 bases and J by 8 bases, with 11 bases left in between. The CDR3 contains 13 residues. The CDR3 DNA is TGTGCCAGCAGCTTGGATCGGGGAGGGGGCTACACCTTC. Translation gives CASSLDRGGGYTF.

This sequence joins TRBV5-1 and TRBJ2-7; TRBD2 matches at 12 bases. Trimming removed 4 bases from V and 0 bases from J; junction bases left unmatched: 2. Germline CDR1 SGHRS, CDR2 YFSETQ. The CDR3 is 15 amino acids. The CDR3 spells CASSGTSGLSYEQYF. The CDR3 nucleotides read TGCGCCAGCAGCGGGACTAGCGGGCTCTCCTACGAGCAGTACTTC.